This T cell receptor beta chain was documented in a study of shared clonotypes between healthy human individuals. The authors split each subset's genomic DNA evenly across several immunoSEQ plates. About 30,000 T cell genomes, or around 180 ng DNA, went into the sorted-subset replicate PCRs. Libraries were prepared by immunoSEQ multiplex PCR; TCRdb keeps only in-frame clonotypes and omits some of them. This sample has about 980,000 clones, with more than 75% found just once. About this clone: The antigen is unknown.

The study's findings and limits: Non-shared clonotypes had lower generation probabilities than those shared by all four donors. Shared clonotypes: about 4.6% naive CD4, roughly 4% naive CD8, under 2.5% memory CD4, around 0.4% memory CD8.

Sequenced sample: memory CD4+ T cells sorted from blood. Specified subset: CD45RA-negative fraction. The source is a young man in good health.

The CDR3 DNA sequence: TGTGCCAGCAGCTTACGGTGGGAAAATTCACCCCTCCACTTT. It yields the protein CASSLRWENSPLHF. V is TRBV7-2 and J is TRBJ1-6; D is uncertain. This CDR3 contains 14 residues. V lost 2 bases and J 7 bases, leaving 9 bases between the germline ends. Looked up from germline, CDR1 is SGHTA and CDR2 is FQGNSA. The entire variable domain, with the rest obtained from reference TRBV7-2 and TRBJ1-6, is as follows: GAGVSQSPSNKVTEKGKDVELRCDPISGHTALYWYRQSLGQGLEFLIYFQGNSAPDKSGLPSDRFSAERTGGSVSTLTIQRTQQEDSAVYLCASSLRWENSPLHFGNGTRLTVT.